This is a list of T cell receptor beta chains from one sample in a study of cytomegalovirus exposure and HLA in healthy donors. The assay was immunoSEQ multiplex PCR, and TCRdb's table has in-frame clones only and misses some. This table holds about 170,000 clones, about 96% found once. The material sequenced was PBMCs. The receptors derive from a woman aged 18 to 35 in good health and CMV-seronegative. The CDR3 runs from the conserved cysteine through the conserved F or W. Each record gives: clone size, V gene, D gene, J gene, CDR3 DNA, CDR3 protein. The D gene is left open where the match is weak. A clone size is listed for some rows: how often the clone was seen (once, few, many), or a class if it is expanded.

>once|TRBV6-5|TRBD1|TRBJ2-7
TGTGCCAGCAGTTCTCCGGGACAGGGGGCCGAGCAGTACTTC
CASSSPGQGAEQYF
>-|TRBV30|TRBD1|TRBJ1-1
TGTGCCTGGAGTGTCACAACACCAAGGACAGGGGCCGCTTTCTTT
CAWSVTTPRTGAAFF
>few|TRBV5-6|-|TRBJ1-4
TGTGCCAGCAGCTTTGGTCAGGGAAGGCTGTTTTTT
CASSFGQGRLFF
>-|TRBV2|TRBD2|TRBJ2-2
TGTGCCAGCAGTGAAGCGGGGGGGACCGGGGAGCTGTTTTTT
CASSEAGGTGELFF
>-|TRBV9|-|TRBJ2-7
TGTGCCAGCAGCTCCAGTAGTTTGAGGGATGGTAGCTACGAGCAGTACTTC
CASSSSSLRDGSYEQYF
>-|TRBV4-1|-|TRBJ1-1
TGCGCCAGCAGCCAAGACCCCCCCAGGGGAGTGAGTACTGAAGCTTTCTTT
CASSQDPPRGVSTEAFF
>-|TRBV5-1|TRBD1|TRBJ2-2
TGCGCCAGCAGCTTGGTTGTAGGGGGCAGCACCGGGGAGCTGTTTTTT
CASSLVVGGSTGELFF
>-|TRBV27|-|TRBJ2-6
TGTGCCAGCAGTTTGCGACAGGACCTAATAGCTGGGGCCAACGTCCTGACTTTC
CASSLRQDLIAGANVLTF
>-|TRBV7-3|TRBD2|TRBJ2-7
TGTGCCAGCAGCTTACGGCGCGGGCCGGGGGGCGAGCAGTACTTC
CASSLRRGPGGEQYF
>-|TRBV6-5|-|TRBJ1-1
TGTGCCAGCACCCTCTCTCCGGGAAACACTGAAGCTTTCTTT
CASTLSPGNTEAFF
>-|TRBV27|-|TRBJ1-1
TGTGCCAGCAGTTTATTCGGGGTCCTGAACACTGAAGCTTTCTTT
CASSLFGVLNTEAFF
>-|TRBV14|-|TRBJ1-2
TGTGCCAGCAGCCAAAGCGGTAGGGCGGGGAGTGGCTACACCTTC
CASSQSGRAGSGYTF
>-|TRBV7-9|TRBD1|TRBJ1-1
TGTGCCAGCAGCGGGCGACAGGGGAAAAACACTGAAGCTTTCTTT
CASSGRQGKNTEAFF
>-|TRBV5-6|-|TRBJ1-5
TGTGCCAGCAGCGCCTCCGAGAACAATCAGCCCCAGCATTTT
CASSASENNQPQHF
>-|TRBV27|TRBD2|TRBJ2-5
TGTGCCAGCAGTTTAGTATGGGGGGGTTACCAAGAGACCCAGTACTTC
CASSLVWGGYQETQYF
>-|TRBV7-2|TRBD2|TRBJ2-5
TGTGCCAGCAGCTTATCATCGCGGGGGGGACAAGAGACCCAGTACTTC
CASSLSSRGGQETQYF
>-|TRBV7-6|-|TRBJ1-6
TGTGCCAGCAGCTTGGGGGCAGGGGCCACTAATTCACCCCTCCACTTT
CASSLGAGATNSPLHF
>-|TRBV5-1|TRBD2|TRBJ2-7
TGCGCCAGCAGCTTGGACGGGACTAGCACTTACGAGCAGTACTTC
CASSLDGTSTYEQYF
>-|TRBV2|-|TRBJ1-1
TGTGCCAGCAGTCACCATTTTGGAGGATCGAACACTGAAGCTTTCTTT
CASSHHFGGSNTEAFF
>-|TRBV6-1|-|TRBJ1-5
TGTGCCAGCAGTGGGTCAGGGGTCAATCAGCCCCAGCATTTT
CASSGSGVNQPQHF
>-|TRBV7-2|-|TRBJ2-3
TGTGCCAGCAGCTTAGCGCAAGGGGTAGATACGCAGTATTTT
CASSLAQGVDTQYF
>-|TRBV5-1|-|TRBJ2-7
TGCGCCAGCAGCTTGGTCGGCGGACTTCCCAGCGAGCAGTACTTC
CASSLVGGLPSEQYF
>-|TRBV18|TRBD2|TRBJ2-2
TGTGCCAGCTCACCGGGCGGGGGTCGGGAGCTGTTTTTT
CASSPGGGRELFF
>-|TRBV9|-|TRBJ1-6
TGTGCCAGCAGCGTAGAAGGAGGGCCCAATTCACCCCTCCACTTT
CASSVEGGPNSPLHF
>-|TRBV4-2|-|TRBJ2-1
TGTGCCAGCAGCCAAGATCGGGGTCCTAACAATGAGCAGTTCTTC
CASSQDRGPNNEQFF
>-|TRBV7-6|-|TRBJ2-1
TGTGCCAGCAGCCTGGACAGCTCCTACAATGAGCAGTTCTTC
CASSLDSSYNEQFF
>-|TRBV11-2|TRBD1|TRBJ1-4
TGTGCCAGCAGCTTATTCAGGACAGGAGGTGAAAAACTGTTTTTT
CASSLFRTGGEKLFF
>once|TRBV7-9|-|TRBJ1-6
TGTGCCAGCAGTTCCAGGGGTTACGGCTATAATTCACCCCTCCACTTT
CASSSRGYGYNSPLHF
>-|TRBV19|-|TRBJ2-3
TGTGCCAGTGGGCGGGGAGACACGGAGACAGATACGCAGTATTTT
CASGRGDTETDTQYF
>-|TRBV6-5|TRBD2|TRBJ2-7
TGTGCCAGCAGCTACGGGGGGGACTCCTACGAGCAGTACTTC
CASSYGGDSYEQYF
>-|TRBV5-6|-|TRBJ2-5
TGTGCCAGCAGCCCAGCGCAAGAGACCCAGTACTTC
CASSPAQETQYF
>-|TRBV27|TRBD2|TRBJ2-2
TGTGCCAGCAGTCTCTTTCCGGGACTAAACACCGAGGAGCTGTTTTTT
CASSLFPGLNTEELFF
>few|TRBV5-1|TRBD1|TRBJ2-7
TGCGCCAGCAGCTTGCCCGGGACAGGGGGCGCCTACGAGCAGTACTTC
CASSLPGTGGAYEQYF
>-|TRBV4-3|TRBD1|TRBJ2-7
TGCGCCAGCAGCCAAGGACAGGGGGCCAACGAGCAGTACTTC
CASSQGQGANEQYF